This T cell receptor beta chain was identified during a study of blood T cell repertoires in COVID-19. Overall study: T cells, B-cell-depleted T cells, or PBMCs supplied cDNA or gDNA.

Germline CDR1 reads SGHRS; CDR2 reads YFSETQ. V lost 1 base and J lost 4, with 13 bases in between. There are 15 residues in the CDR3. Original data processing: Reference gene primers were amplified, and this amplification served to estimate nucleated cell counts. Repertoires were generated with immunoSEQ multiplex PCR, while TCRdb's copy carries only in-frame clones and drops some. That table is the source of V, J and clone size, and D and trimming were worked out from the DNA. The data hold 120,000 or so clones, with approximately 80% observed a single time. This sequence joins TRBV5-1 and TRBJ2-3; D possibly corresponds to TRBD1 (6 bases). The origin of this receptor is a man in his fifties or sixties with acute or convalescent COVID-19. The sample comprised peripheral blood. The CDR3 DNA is TGCGCCAGCAGCTTGCAGTCCGCAGGGGCAGATACGCAGTATTTT. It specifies CASSLQSAGADTQYF.